The next 18 T cell receptor beta chains were all read from a single sample in a study of blood T cells in healthy people across ages. A second about 7 to 12 cycle PCR used barcoded and J-beta primers. TCRdb reprocessed the 5' RACE reads with MiXCR, giving one entry per CDR3 protein. The sample lists roughly 800,000 distinct CDR3 sequences, about 37% occurring once. The sequencing input was blood. These receptors were collected from a man between 18 and 29 years old in good health.

This rearrangement joins TRBV29-1 to TRBJ1-4; the D is unclear. CDR3 length: 13 residues. V lost 0 bases to trimming and J lost 0 bases, with 2 bases between them. Germline values: CDR1 SQVTM, CDR2 ANQGSEA. CDR3 DNA sequence: TGCAGCGTTGAAGAATCAACTAATGAAAAACTGTTTTTT. Encoded protein: CSVEESTNEKLFF.

The chain couples TRBV18 to TRBJ2-1; TRBD1 aligns across 7 bases. Germline-derived CDR1 and CDR2 are KGHSH and LQKENI. J was trimmed by 8 bases and V by 3 bases; bases with no gene match: 7. The CDR3 has 14 residues. The chain's CDR3 is CASSPGQPTDEQFF. The DNA for the CDR3 is TGTGCCAGCTCACCGGGACAGCCCACGGATGAGCAGTTCTTC.

The chain couples TRBV30 to TRBJ2-1; maybe TRBD2 (5 bases). Germline lookup yields CDR1 GTSNPN and CDR2 SVGIG (reference sequence). CDR3 length equals 15 residues. Trimming stripped 2 bases from V and 3 bases from J, with 14 bases between. CDR3 nucleotide sequence: TGTGCCTGGAGTCGAGTAGCGATCTACTACAATGAGCAGTTCTTC. Translating gives CAWSRVAIYYNEQFF.

The chain uses TRBV12-3 or TRBV12-4 and TRBJ2-3, with D uncertain. V lost 1 base and J 6 bases, leaving 14 bases between the germline ends. The CDR3 spans 15 residues. The CDR3 protein is CASSLGRAPVDTQYF. The CDR3 DNA follows: TGTGCCAGCAGTTTAGGGCGAGCCCCTGTGGATACGCAGTATTTT.

The chain links TRBV6-1 to TRBJ1-5, with TRBD1 as a possible D gene (6 bases). CDR3 length: 17 residues. CDR1 MNHNS and CDR2 SASEGT come from the germline V gene. Trimming shortened V by 6 bases and J by 1 base, and 19 bases separated the two germline ends. The CDR3 DNA reads as TGTGCCAGCAGGGATATCAGGGGCGGAGGAAGCAATCAGCCCCAGCATTTT. This translates into CASRDIRGGGSNQPQHF.

This clonotype was detected a few times. The V gene is TRBV14, the J gene TRBJ1-1; D is possibly TRBD1 (6 bases). The V end was cut by 0 bases, the J end by 2 bases, with 22 bases between. This CDR3 has 19 residues. CDR1 and CDR2 from the germline V gene are SGHDN and FVKESK. CDR3 DNA: TGTGCCAGCAGCCAAGATAGAGACACAGGGTCCCTCTTTAACACTGAAGCTTTCTTT. Its protein product is CASSQDRDTGSLFNTEAFF.

About this clonotype itself: A read error is possible here, since a much larger clone lies one base away. The chain has TRBV6-4 and TRBJ2-1, with TRBD2 as a possible D gene (7 bases). The J call may be faulty, since TRBJ2-7 better matches the DNA end. The CDR3 is 15 amino acids. Per germline, CDR1 MRHNA and CDR2 SNTAGT. The CDR3 sequence: CASSEGGGTYNEQYF. The CDR3 DNA reads TGTGCCAGCAGTGAAGGGGGAGGGACCTACAATGAGCAGTACTTC.

This clonotype was seen only a few times. The CDR3: CSARVPGLAAYEQYF. For the CDR3, the DNA is TGCAGTGCTAGAGTCCCCGGACTAGCGGCCTACGAGCAGTACTTC. This chain joins TRBV20-1 and TRBJ2-7; 10 bases fit TRBD2. This CDR3 is 15 amino acids long. CDR1 is DFQATT, CDR2 SNEGSKA, per germline (reference sequence). Unmatched junction bases numbered 5, after V lost 1 base and J lost 2 bases.

This clonotype has a handful of counts. The chain uses TRBV10-3 and TRBJ1-5; 8 bases are a match to TRBD1. The CDR3 has 15 residues. In germline, CDR1 is ENHRY, CDR2 SYGVKD. The ends lost 10 bases at V and 2 bases at J; junction bases unmatched: 10. DNA of the CDR3: TGTGCCACAAGGCCACAGGGGGTGGGCAATCAGCCCCAGCATTTT. Protein sequence: CATRPQGVGNQPQHF.

Details on this clonotype: It is unclear where the CDR3 begins or ends on the DNA, so no DNA is shown, and the CDR3 is as TCRdb lists it. The chain is built from TRBV2 and TRBJ1-2; the tabulated D call, TRBD1, remains unverified against the DNA. CDR1 and CDR2 from the germline V gene are SNHLY and FYNNEI. The CDR3 spans 12 residues, counting both ends. The CDR3 loop is CASNDRIYGCTF.

V usage is TRBV29-1 and J usage is TRBJ1-1, with 7 bases matching TRBD1. Trimming cost V 5 bases and J 6 bases; bases outside gene matches: 9. This CDR3 region has 13 residues. Germline CDR1 is SQVTM and CDR2 is ANQGSEA. CDR3 sequence (DNA): TGCAGCGTTCAAAATAACAGGGGCGCTGAAGCTTTCTTT. Protein: CSVQNNRGAEAFF.

This clonotype occurred a few times. The rearrangement joins TRBV7-6 to TRBJ1-1, with D possibly TRBD1 on 6 matching bases. Germline V CDR1 and CDR2: SGHVS, FNYEAQ. V gave up 5 bases and J gave up 5 bases, with 15 bases separating them. This CDR3 spans 14 amino acids. CDR3 sequence (DNA): TGTGCCAGCAGCCTGACCCCAGGGGATACTGAAGCTTTCTTT. Translating it yields CASSLTPGDTEAFF.

This chain connects TRBV19 to TRBJ2-5; possible D gene TRBD2, 6 bases. Trimming removed 0 bases at V and 9 bases at J, with 17 bases between. The CDR3 extends over 15 amino acids. From germline, CDR1 is LNHDA and CDR2 SQIVND (reference sequence). CDR3 sequence (DNA): TGTGCCAGTAGTATAGATGGAACACTAGCAGGCGCCCAGTACTTC. Residues: CASSIDGTLAGAQYF.

This clonotype was counted many times. This chain connects TRBV7-2 to TRBJ2-5, with D hard to call. Trimming took 0 bases from V and 2 from J, leaving 10 bases between them. This CDR3 region has 15 residues. Per germline, CDR1 SGHTA and CDR2 FQGNSA. CDR3 loop: CASSLARAPQETQYF. In DNA, the CDR3 is TGTGCCAGCAGCTTAGCACGGGCACCACAAGAGACCCAGTACTTC.

This clonotype was seen only a few times. The chain employs TRBV7-9 and TRBJ2-2; the match to TRBD1 covers 11 bases. The V gene end was trimmed by 5 bases and the J gene end by 4 bases; junction bases not matched to a gene: 6. The CDR3 loop spans 16 amino acids. Germline V gene data show CDR1 as SEHNR and CDR2 as FQNEAQ (reference sequence). Here the CDR3 DNA reads TGTGCCAGCAGCCAGCCGGGACAGGGGGGCACCGGGGAGCTGTTTTTT. Its translation: CASSQPGQGGTGELFF.

The table lists this clonotype with a few counts. A much bigger clone sits one base away, suggesting this may be a read error. J is TRBJ2-1 and V is TRBV4-3, with D perhaps TRBD2 (6 bases). The CDR3 consists of 14 residues. Trimming left V 1 base short and J 10 bases short, with 14 bases between. In germline, CDR1 is LGHNA, CDR2 YSLEER. The CDR3, as DNA: TGCGCCAGCAGCCAAGTCCGGACTACCTACGAGCAGTTCTTC. Protein sequence: CASSQVRTTYEQFF.

V is TRBV18 and J is TRBJ1-1; 7 bases are a match to TRBD1. Germline assignment: CDR1 KGHSH and CDR2 LQKENI. V dropped 7 bases and J dropped 2; count of bases not matched to a gene: 7. The CDR3 is 14 residues long. The CDR3 region is CASFNTGENTEAFF. For the CDR3, the DNA is TGTGCCAGCTTTAACACAGGGGAAAACACTGAAGCTTTCTTT.

Concerning this clonotype itself: This clone may be a read error of a much larger clone one base away. The rearrangement links TRBV10-3 to TRBJ2-7; TRBD1 might be the D (6 bases). From germline, CDR1 is ENHRY and CDR2 SYGVKD. V shed 11 bases and J shed 2 bases, with 13 bases lying between them. The CDR3 runs 12 residues. CDR3 sequence: CAARGKTYEQYF. For the CDR3, the DNA is TGTGCCGCCAGGGGCAAAACCTACGAGCAGTACTTC.